The 5 T cell receptor beta chains in this list originate from one sample, sequenced in a study of human T cells and chemical hapten exposure. The time point: patch test 1, 2 weeks after DPC sensitization. Sample treatment: therapeutic diphenylcyclopropenone sensitization with weekly scalp DPC. One entry per CDR3 protein results from TCRdb running MiXCR on the RACE reads. The sample includes 95,000 to 150,000 distinct CDR3 sequences, approximately 13% of them seen just once. The specimen comprised whole blood, sampled in connection with sensitization to the hapten diphenylcyclopropenone (DPC). The receptors derive from a man between 18 and 29 years old with alopecia areata. Some clones in this sample may be carry-over from other donors' samples.

This clonotype was detected only a few times. The chain combines TRBV10-3 with TRBJ2-3, with 9 bases identical to TRBD2. The trim removed 11 bases at V and 1 base at J, leaving 10 bases unmatched. The CDR3 is 15 residues long. Per the germline V gene, CDR1 is ENHRY and CDR2 is SYGVKD. The CDR3 DNA is TGTGCCGTTCTCCCTAGCGGGGCTCGCACAGATACGCAGTATTTT. Its protein product is CAVLPSGARTDTQYF.

V gene TRBV6-2 or TRBV6-3 combines with J gene TRBJ2-2, with a tentative D call TRBD1 (6 bases). Trimming stripped 8 bases from V and 0 bases from J, with 10 bases between. Germline CDR1 reads MNHEY; CDR2 reads SVGEGT. The CDR3 runs to 14 residues. Here the CDR3 DNA reads TGTGCCAGCGCGCGACAGGCGAACACCGGGGAGCTGTTTTTT. Encoded protein: CASARQANTGELFF.

This chain joins TRBV5-1 and TRBJ2-2, with TRBD2 identical over 8 bases. Per germline, CDR1 SGHRS and CDR2 YFSETQ. V dropped 7 bases and J dropped 11; count of bases not matched to a gene: 7. There are 12 residues in the CDR3. DNA for the CDR3: TGCGCCAGCGCGGGGGGTTCGGCTGAGCTGTTTTTT. This gives the protein CASAGGSAELFF.

This sequence joins TRBV20-1 and TRBJ2-1, with TRBD2 identical over 11 bases. The V and J ends lost 6 bases and 9 bases, in that order; junction bases with no gene match: 10. Germline assignment: CDR1 DFQATT and CDR2 SNEGSKA (reference sequence). The CDR3 loop spans 14 amino acids. As DNA, the CDR3 is TGCAGTGCCAAGCTAGCGGGGGGCAAGGGTGAGCAGTTCTTC. Its protein is CSAKLAGGKGEQFF.

The chain employs TRBV6-2 or TRBV6-3 and TRBJ2-7; 8 positions agree with TRBD1. Unmatched junction bases numbered 15, after V lost 5 bases and J lost 3 bases. CDR3 length: 17 amino acids. Germline values: CDR1 MNHEY, CDR2 SVGEGT. This CDR3 is CASSASPQGARVYEQYV. CDR3 nucleotide sequence: TGTGCCAGCAGTGCCAGCCCCCAGGGGGCAAGGGTCTACGAGCAGTACGTC.